This record covers a single T cell receptor beta chain. The CDR3 covers 18 residues. Per the germline V gene, CDR1 is MNHEY and CDR2 is SVGEGT. V lost 5 bases to trimming and J lost 0 bases; unmatched junction nucleotides: 6. Data came from immunoSEQ multiplex PCR; TCRdb stores just in-frame clones and leaves some out. The data show hundreds of thousands of clones, with around 90% seen just once and 9.5% to 15% held by the top ten. The entry originates in a study of Ad26.COV2.S vaccination and SARS-CoV-2 variants. As for treatment: some 20 received Ad26.COV2.S at low or high dose, single or two shots; five or six received placebo; per-sample allocation not given. On day 63 after the first injection, vaccine and placebo recipients gave samples.

The chain is built from TRBV6-2 or TRBV6-3 and TRBJ2-3; 15 nucleotides agree with TRBD2. Sequenced material: peripheral blood, taken in a trial of Ad26.COV2.S vaccine versus placebo. The clonotype comes from a person between 18 and 59 years old who received the Ad26.COV2.S COVID-19 vaccine or a placebo. As DNA, the CDR3 is TGTGCCAGCAGTCGTGGGACTAGCGGGAGGACTAGCACAGATACGCAGTATTTT. It codes for CASSRGTSGRTSTDTQYF.